This T cell receptor beta chain was captured by sequencing in a study of CXCR3-negative and CXCR3-positive naive CD8 T cells. Across the study: Sequencing gave about 135 million TRB reads overall, about 1.5 +/- 0.3 million per library. Study-level findings and limits: CXCR3-negative and CXCR3-positive naive cells shared comparable TRBV-TRBJ usage, but memory cells did not.

The germline V gene encodes CDR1 SQVTM and CDR2 ANQGSEA. CDR3 length: 13 residues. Considering frequency, this clonotype is medium-sized. The target antigen is unknown. 5' RACE that incorporated UMI labels was used to prepare the TRB cDNA libraries. TCRdb reanalyzed the 5' RACE reads, giving one entry per CDR3 protein sequence and no DNA. The record lists about 5,900 distinct CDR3 sequences, of which the ten most abundant hold approximately 1.3%. The gene calls are TRBV29-1 and TRBJ2-7; TCRdb gives TRBD2 as the D gene, but with no DNA this cannot be confirmed. The clonotype comes from a human donor in good health. Some clones in this sample may be carry-over from other donors' samples. The specimen was naive CXCR3- CD8+ T cells from blood. The subset is: CD45RO-CCR7+CD27+CD95- naive CD8+ T cells lacking CXCR3 (TNR3-). The CDR3 spells CSVENGRGYEQYF.